The sequence of this T cell receptor (beta chain) was determined in a study of spatial heterogeneity in lung cancer. Whole-study context: Sequences of the beta chain were consistently detected in greater numbers than alpha-chain sequences. From matched bulk RNA-seq came a T cell module score, which showed a strong correlation with TCR transcript counts in tumor regions.

Sample share makes this clonotype medium-sized. The antigen remains unidentified. One entry per CDR3 protein, called by TCRdb with MiXCR from the 5' RACE reads. The data hold some 810 distinct CDR3 sequences, with approximately 7% observed a single time. Study outcomes and limitations: Mutation tallies in tumors tracked expanded intratumoral alpha and beta TCR counts. Expanded TCR counts, ubiquitous and regional, correlated respectively with ubiquitous and regional nonsynonymous mutation counts.

This CDR3 is built from 14 residues. V lost 6 bases and J lost 0, with 9 bases in between. The time point denotes: sample taken at primary tumor resection. From tumor, nontumor lung or frozen PBMC, whole RNA was taken unsorted for sequencing. The sequence derives from a male donor with early-stage non-small cell lung cancer. This sample comprised lung tumor tissue, obtained at surgery. The chain couples TRBV12-3 or TRBV12-4 to TRBJ1-3; D uncertain. CDR3 bases: TGTGCCAGCAGGTTACAAGCCTCTGGAAACACCATATATTTT. It specifies CASRLQASGNTIYF.